Below, one T cell receptor (beta chain) is given with its context. Its antigen is not identified. These data belong to a study of T cell responses to AZD1222 COVID-19 vaccine. Study as a whole: Pooling of second doses given at about 4 or about 12 weeks was done.

Measured with immunoSEQ multiplex PCR; TCRdb has only the in-frame clones, and not every one. The table shows over 100,000 clones, with more than 75% occurring only once. Findings and caveats of the study: Reports say nearly half of spike-specific TCRs go after unmutated variant regions. The number of AZD1222 recipients seropositive at baseline was only five or six. Scientists sampled the repertoires only once the peak T cell response had passed.

The TCR was taken from an adult in good health. The sample consisted of peripheral blood, taken on day 0 of AZD1222 vaccination.

CDR3 nucleotides: TGTGCCAGCAGTTTCCAGGGAGGGTACTATGGCTACACCTTC. This gives the protein CASSFQGGYYGYTF. The chain has TRBV28 and TRBJ1-2; D may be TRBD1 (5 bases). V lost 3 bases and J lost 3, with 11 bases in between. The CDR3 totals 14 residues. Germline values: CDR1 MDHEN, CDR2 SYDVKM.